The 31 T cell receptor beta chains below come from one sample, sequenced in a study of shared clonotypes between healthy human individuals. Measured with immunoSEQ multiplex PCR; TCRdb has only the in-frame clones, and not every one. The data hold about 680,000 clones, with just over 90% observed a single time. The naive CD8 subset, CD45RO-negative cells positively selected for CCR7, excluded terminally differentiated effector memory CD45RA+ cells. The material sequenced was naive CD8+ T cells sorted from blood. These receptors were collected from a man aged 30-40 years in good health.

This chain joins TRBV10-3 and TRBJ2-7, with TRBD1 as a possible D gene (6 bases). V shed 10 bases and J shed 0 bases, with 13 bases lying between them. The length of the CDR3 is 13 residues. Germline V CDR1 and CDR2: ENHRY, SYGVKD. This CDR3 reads CATTRTDSYEQYF. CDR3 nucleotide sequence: TGTGCCACGACCCGGACAGACTCCTACGAGCAGTACTTC.

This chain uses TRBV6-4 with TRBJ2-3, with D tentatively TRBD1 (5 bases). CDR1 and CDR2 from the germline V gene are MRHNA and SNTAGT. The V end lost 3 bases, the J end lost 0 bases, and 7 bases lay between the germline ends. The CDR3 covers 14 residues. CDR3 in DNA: TGTGCCAGCAGTGAGCAGGGAAGCACAGATACGCAGTATTTT. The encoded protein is CASSEQGSTDTQYF.

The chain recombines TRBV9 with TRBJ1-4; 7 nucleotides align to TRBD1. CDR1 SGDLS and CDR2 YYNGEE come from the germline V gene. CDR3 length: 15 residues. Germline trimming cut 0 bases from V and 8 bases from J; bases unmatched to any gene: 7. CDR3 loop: CASSVGQGEWEKLFF. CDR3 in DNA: TGTGCCAGCAGCGTAGGGCAGGGGGAATGGGAAAAACTGTTTTTT.

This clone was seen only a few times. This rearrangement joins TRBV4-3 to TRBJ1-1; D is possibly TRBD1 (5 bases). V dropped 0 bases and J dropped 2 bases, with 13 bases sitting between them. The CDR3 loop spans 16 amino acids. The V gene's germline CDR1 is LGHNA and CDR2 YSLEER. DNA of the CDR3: TGCGCCAGCAGCCAAGATAGTGGGGGATCTAACACTGAAGCTTTCTTT. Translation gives CASSQDSGGSNTEAFF.

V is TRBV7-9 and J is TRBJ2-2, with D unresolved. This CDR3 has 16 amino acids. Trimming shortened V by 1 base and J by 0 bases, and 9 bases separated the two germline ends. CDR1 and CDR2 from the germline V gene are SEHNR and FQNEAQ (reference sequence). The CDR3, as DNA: TGTGCCAGCAGCTTAGGGGCCGCTCCGAACACCGGGGAGCTGTTTTTT. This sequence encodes CASSLGAAPNTGELFF. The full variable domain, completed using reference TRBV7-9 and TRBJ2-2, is DTGVSQNPRHKITKRGQNVTFRCDPISEHNRLYWYRQTLGQGPEFLTYFQNEAQLEKSRLLSDRFSAERPKGSFSTLEIQRTEQGDSAMYLCASSLGAAPNTGELFFGEGSRLTVL.

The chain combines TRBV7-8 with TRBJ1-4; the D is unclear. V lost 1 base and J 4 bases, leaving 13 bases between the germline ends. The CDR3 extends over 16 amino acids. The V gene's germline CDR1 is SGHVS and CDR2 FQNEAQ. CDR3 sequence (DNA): TGTGCCAGCAGCTTAGAAGTTAGGCCTCTTAATGAAAAACTGTTTTTT. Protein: CASSLEVRPLNEKLFF. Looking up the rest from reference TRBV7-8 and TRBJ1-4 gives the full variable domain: GAGVSQSPRYKVAKRGQDVALRCDPISGHVSLFWYQQALGQGPEFLTYFQNEAQLDKSGLPSDRFFAERPEGSVSTLKIQRTQQEDSAVYLCASSLEVRPLNEKLFFGSGTQLSVL.

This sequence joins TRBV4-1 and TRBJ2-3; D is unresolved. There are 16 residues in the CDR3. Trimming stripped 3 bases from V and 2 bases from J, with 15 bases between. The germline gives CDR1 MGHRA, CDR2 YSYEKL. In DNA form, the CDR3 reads TGCGCCAGCAGCCATAGTACCTCCCCGATCACAGATACGCAGTATTTT. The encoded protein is CASSHSTSPITDTQYF.

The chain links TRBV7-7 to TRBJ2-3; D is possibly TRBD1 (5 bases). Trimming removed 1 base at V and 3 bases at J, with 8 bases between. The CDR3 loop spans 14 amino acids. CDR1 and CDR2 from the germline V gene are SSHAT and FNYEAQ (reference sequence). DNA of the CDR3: TGTGCCAGCAGCTTAGATGGGGCTACAGATACGCAGTATTTT. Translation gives CASSLDGATDTQYF.

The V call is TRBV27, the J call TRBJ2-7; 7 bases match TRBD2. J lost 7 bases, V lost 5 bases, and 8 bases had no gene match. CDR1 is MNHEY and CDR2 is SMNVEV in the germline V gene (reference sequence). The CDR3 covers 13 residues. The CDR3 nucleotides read TGTGCCAGCAGTCGGGCGGGAGTGAGTGAGCAGTACTTC. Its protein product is CASSRAGVSEQYF.

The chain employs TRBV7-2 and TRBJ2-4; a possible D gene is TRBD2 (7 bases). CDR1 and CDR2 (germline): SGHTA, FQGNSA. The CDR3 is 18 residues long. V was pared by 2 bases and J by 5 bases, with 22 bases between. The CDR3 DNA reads TGTGCCAGCAGCTTAAGGGGGGGTGATGGCGGGAACGAAAACATTCAGTACTTC. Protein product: CASSLRGGDGGNENIQYF.

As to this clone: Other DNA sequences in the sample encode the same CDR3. The DNA for the CDR3 is TGTGCCAGCAGCCTGGGGACTAGCGGCTTCTACGAGCAGTACTTC. Amino acids: CASSLGTSGFYEQYF. The rearrangement joins TRBV11-2 to TRBJ2-7; TRBD2 matches 11 bases. Germline V gives CDR1 SGHAT, CDR2 FQNNGV. V was pared by 5 bases and J by 3 bases, with 6 bases of the junction left unmatched. The CDR3 is 15 residues long.

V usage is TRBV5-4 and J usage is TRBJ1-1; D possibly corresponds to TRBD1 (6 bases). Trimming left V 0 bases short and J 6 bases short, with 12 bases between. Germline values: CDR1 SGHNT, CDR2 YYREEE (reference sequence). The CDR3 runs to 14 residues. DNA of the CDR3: TGTGCCAGCAGCTTGGGACAGGAGGTAGCTGAAGCTTTCTTT. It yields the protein CASSLGQEVAEAFF.

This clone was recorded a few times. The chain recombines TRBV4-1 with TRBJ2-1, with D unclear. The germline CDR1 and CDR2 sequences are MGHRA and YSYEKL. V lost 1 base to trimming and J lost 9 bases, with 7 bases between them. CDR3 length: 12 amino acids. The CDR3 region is CASSQAGVEQFF. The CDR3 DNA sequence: TGCGCCAGCAGCCAAGCTGGGGTTGAGCAGTTCTTC.

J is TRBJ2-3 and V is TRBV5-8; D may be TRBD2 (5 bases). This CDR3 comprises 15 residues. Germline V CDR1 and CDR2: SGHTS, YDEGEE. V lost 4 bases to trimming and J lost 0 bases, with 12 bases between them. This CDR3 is CASSAKRTSTDTQYF. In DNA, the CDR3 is TGTGCCAGCAGCGCAAAGCGGACTAGCACAGATACGCAGTATTTT.

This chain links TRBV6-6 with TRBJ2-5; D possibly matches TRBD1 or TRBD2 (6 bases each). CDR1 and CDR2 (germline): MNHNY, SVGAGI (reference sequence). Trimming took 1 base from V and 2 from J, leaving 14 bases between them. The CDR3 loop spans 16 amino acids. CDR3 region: CASSYYPGARQETQYF. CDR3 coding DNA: TGTGCCAGCAGTTACTACCCGGGGGCGAGGCAAGAGACCCAGTACTTC.

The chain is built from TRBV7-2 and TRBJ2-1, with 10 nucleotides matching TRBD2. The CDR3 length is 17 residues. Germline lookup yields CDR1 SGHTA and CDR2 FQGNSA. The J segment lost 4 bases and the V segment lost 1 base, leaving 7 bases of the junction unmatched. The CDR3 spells CASSLGDSGRTYNEQFF. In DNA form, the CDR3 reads TGTGCCAGCAGCTTAGGGGATAGCGGGAGGACTTACAATGAGCAGTTCTTC.

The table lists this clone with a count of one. CDR3 residues: CASSSTNMNTEAFF. For the CDR3, the DNA is TGTGCCAGCAGTTCGACGAACATGAACACTGAAGCTTTCTTT. The gene calls are TRBV7-9 and TRBJ1-1; D gene ambiguous. Trimming cost V 6 bases and J 0 bases, with 11 bases left between them. Germline-derived CDR1 and CDR2 are SEHNR and FQNEAQ (reference sequence). The CDR3 has 14 residues.

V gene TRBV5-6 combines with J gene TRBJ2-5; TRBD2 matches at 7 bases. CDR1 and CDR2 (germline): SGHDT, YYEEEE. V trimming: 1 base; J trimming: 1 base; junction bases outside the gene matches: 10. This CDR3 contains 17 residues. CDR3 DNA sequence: TGTGCCAGCAGCTTGTACGCTCGTCTAGCGGCCCAAGAGACCCAGTACTTC. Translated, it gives CASSLYARLAAQETQYF.

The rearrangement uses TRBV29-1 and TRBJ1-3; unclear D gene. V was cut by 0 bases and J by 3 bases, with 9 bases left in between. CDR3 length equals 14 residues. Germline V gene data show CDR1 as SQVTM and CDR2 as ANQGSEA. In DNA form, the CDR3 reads TGCAGCGTTGAAGATCGTTTGGTTGGAAACACCATATATTTT. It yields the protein CSVEDRLVGNTIYF.

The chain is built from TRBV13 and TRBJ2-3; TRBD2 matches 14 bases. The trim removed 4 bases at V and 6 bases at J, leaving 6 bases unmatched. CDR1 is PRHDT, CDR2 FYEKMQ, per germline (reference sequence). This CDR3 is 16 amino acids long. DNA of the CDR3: TGTGCCAGCAGCTCCCCGGGACTAGCGGGAGCTGATACGCAGTATTTT. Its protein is CASSSPGLAGADTQYF.

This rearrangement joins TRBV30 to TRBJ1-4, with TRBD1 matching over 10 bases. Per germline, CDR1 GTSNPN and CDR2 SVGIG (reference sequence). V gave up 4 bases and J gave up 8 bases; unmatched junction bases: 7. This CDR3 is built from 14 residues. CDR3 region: CAWTPGTGEEKLFF. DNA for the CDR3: TGTGCCTGGACACCCGGGACAGGGGAAGAAAAACTGTTTTTT.

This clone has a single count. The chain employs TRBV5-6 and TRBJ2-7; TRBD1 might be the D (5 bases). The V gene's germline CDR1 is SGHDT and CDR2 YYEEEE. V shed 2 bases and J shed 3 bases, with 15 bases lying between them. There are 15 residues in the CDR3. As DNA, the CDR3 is TGTGCCAGCAGCTTTCTTCAGGGCCCTTACTACGAGCAGTACTTC. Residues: CASSFLQGPYYEQYF.

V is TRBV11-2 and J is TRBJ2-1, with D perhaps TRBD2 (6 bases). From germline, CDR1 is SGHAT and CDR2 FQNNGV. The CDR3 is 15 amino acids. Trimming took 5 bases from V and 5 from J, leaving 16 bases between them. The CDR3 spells CASSPGTGYHNEQFF. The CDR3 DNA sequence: TGTGCCAGCAGCCCAGGGACTGGCTATCACAATGAGCAGTTCTTC.

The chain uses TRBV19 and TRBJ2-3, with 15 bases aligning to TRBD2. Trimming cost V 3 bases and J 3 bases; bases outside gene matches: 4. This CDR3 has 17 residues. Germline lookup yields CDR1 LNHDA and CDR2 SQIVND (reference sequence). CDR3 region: CASSIPGLAGGTDTQYF. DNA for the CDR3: TGTGCCAGTAGTATCCCGGGACTAGCGGGAGGTACAGATACGCAGTATTTT.

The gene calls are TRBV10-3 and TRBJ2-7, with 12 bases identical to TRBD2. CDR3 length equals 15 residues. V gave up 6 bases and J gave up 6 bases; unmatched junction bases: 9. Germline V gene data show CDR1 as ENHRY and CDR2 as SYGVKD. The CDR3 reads CAISLGLAGPPEQYF. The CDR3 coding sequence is TGTGCCATCAGCCTAGGACTAGCGGGGCCGCCCGAGCAGTACTTC.

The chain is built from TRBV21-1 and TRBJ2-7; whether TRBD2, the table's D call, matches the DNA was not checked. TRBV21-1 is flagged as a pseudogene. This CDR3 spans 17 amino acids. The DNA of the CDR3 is TGTGCCAGCAGCAAAGGCTCGCGCGTAGCGGGAGACGGCGAGCAGTACTTC. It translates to CASSKGSRVAGDGEQYF.

For the CDR3, the DNA is TGTGCCACCTCCGGGGGGCGGACTGAAGCTTTCTTT. It codes for CATSGGRTEAFF. The V gene is TRBV11-1, the J gene TRBJ1-1, with D possibly matching TRBD1 (6 bases). CDR1 SGHAT and CDR2 FQDESV come from the germline V gene (reference sequence). Between the trimmed V and J ends, which lost 10 bases and 5 bases, there was a span of 14 bases. The length of the CDR3 is 12 residues.

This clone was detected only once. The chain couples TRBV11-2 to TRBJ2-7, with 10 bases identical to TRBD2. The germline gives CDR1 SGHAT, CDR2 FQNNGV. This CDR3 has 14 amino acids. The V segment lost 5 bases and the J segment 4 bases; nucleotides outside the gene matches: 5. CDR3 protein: CASSGSSGRYEQYF. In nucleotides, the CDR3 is TGTGCCAGCAGCGGTTCTAGCGGGAGATACGAGCAGTACTTC.

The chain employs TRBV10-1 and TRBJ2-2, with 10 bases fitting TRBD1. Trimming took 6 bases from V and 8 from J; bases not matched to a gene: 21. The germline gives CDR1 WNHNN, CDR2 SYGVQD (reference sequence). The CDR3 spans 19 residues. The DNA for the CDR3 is TGCGCCAGCAGCGACACTTGGGGCCGCGGGACAGGGGATTTTGGGGAGCTGTTTTTT. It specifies CASSDTWGRGTGDFGELFF.

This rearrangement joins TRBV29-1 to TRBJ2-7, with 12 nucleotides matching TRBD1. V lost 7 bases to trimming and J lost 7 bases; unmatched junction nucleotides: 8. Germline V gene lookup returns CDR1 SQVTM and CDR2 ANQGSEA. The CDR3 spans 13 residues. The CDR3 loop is CSASGQGAWEQYF. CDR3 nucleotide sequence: TGCAGCGCCTCGGGACAGGGGGCTTGGGAGCAGTACTTC.

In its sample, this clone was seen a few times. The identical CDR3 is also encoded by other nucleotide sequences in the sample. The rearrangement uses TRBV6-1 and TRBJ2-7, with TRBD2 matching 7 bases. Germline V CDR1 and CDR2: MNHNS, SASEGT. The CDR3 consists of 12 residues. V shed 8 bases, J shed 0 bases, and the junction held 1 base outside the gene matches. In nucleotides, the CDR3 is TGTGCCAGCCCTAGCGGCTCCTACGAGCAGTACTTC. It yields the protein CASPSGSYEQYF.